This T cell receptor (beta chain) derives from a study of control samples from healthy donors and cancer patients (TCRdb year 2020). A remark on this clone: The antigen it binds to is not known. Base qualities are missing; no much larger clone stands one base away.

Trimming removed 4 bases from V and 2 bases from J, leaving 18 bases between the germline ends. Taken from cysteine to phenylalanine, the CDR3 has 18 residues. Only the CDR3 DNA stays, 54 bases, in frame from base 1. For CDR1 and CDR2, the germline V gene (reference sequence) lists SEHNR and FQNEAQ. The receptor library was made with the immunoSEQ multiplex PCR assay. TCRdb holds this immuneACCESS table with in-frame rearrangements only. Some clones are missing; in checked studies, unresolved V genes explain under half, and the rest has no known cause. The sample records about 140,000 clones, roughly nine tenths of which are singletons. The top ten clones comprise approximately 7.2% of the sample.

Material: blood. The receptor was isolated from a man younger than 35 in good health. This chain joins TRBV7-9 to TRBJ1-6; TRBD1 could be the D gene, as 5 bases match. The bases are TGTGCCAGCAGCTCCGGGCCCAGGGAGGAGACCTATAATTCACCCCTCCACTTT. Its translation is CASSSGPREETYNSPLHF. The variable domain in full, with residues beyond the CDR3 obtained from the reference TRBV7-9 and TRBJ1-6 genes, is DTGVSQNPRHKITKRGQNVTFRCDPISEHNRLYWYRQTLGQGPEFLTYFQNEAQLEKSRLLSDRFSAERPKGSFSTLEIQRTEQGDSAMYLCASSSGPREETYNSPLHFGNGTRLTVT.